Each of the 15 T cell receptor beta chains below was sequenced from the same sample in a study of blood T cell repertoires in COVID-19. Only in-frame clones appear in the TCRdb table, and some are missing; sequencing was by immunoSEQ multiplex PCR. The sample carries about 70,000 clones, 85% to 90% recorded once. Sequenced sample: peripheral blood. All receptors come from a man between 50 and 59 years old with active COVID-19.

The J gene is TRBJ1-5, the V gene TRBV19; tentative D call: TRBD1 (5 bases). The CDR3 extends over 18 amino acids. In germline, CDR1 is LNHDA, CDR2 SQIVND (reference sequence). V was pared by 0 bases and J by 0 bases, with 15 bases between. In DNA form, the CDR3 reads TGTGCCAGTAGTATAGAGGATTTCAGGGACTATAGCAATCAGCCCCAGCATTTT. It translates to CASSIEDFRDYSNQPQHF.

This rearrangement joins TRBV3-1 (or the pseudogene TRBV3-2) to TRBJ2-7, with D possibly being TRBD1 (6 bases). Germline V gives CDR1 LGHDT, CDR2 YNNKEL (reference sequence). The CDR3 spans 14 residues. Trimming removed 0 bases at V and 3 bases at J, with 9 bases between. The CDR3 nucleotides are TGTGCCAGCAGCCAAGAGATCAGGGGCTACGAGCAGTACTTC. Its protein product is CASSQEIRGYEQYF.

This rearrangement joins TRBV7-2 to TRBJ1-2; D is unresolved. Trimming removed 6 bases from V and 1 base from J, with 15 bases in between. The CDR3 is 15 residues long. The germline V gene encodes CDR1 SGHTA and CDR2 FQGNSA. The CDR3 spells CASRWSGWNNYGYTF. CDR3 nucleotide sequence: TGTGCCAGCAGGTGGTCCGGGTGGAATAACTATGGCTACACCTTC.

The V and J genes are TRBV30 and TRBJ1-5; 11 bases align to TRBD1. Germline lookup yields CDR1 GTSNPN and CDR2 SVGIG (reference sequence). After removal of 3 bases from V and 6 bases from J, the junction contained 1 base not matched to a gene. This CDR3 comprises 13 residues. CDR3 nucleotides: TGTGCCTGGAGGGGACAGGGGGTTCAGCCCCAGCATTTT. The encoded protein is CAWRGQGVQPQHF. Looking up the rest from reference TRBV30 and TRBJ1-5 gives the full variable domain: SQTIHQWPATLVQPVGSPLSLECTVEGTSNPNLYWYRQAAGRGLQLLFYSVGIGQISSEVPQNLSASRPQDRQFILSSKKLLLSDSGFYLCAWRGQGVQPQHFGDGTRLSIL.

The CDR3 loop reads CASSSGLRTGYTF. The CDR3, as DNA: TGTGCCAGCAGTTCCGGACTGCGGACTGGCTACACCTTC. The V gene is TRBV6-5, the J gene TRBJ1-2; D gene unclear. This CDR3 region has 13 residues. Germline loops: CDR1 MNHEY, CDR2 SVGAGI. The V end lost 4 bases, the J end lost 7 bases, and 13 bases lay between the germline ends.

The chain recombines TRBV5-1 with TRBJ2-1; maybe TRBD2 (5 bases). The CDR3 sequence is 17 residues long. Trimming cost V 0 bases and J 9 bases, with 22 bases left between them. CDR1 and CDR2 (germline): SGHRS, YFSETQ. CDR3 sequence reads: CASSLAGSRDWFGEQFF. The CDR3 region has the DNA TGCGCCAGCAGCTTGGCCGGCAGCCGGGATTGGTTCGGTGAGCAGTTCTTC.

This clone was observed once. This chain joins TRBV7-2 and TRBJ2-7; 11 nucleotides agree with TRBD2. Trimming at V came to 1 base and at J to 4 bases, leaving 9 bases not matched to a gene. There are 17 residues in the CDR3. CDR1 SGHTA and CDR2 FQGNSA come from the germline V gene. This chain's CDR3 is CASSLDSGGAGVYEQYF. The CDR3 bases are TGTGCCAGCAGCTTAGATAGCGGGGGGGCCGGAGTGTACGAGCAGTACTTC.

J is TRBJ1-3 and V is TRBV5-1, with TRBD1 matching over 7 bases. This CDR3 region has 15 residues. V dropped 4 bases and J dropped 2; count of bases not matched to a gene: 6. Germline V lookup: CDR1 SGHRS, CDR2 YFSETQ. The CDR3 DNA reads as TGCGCCAGCAGCCCGCAGGGGGAGACTGGAAACACCATATATTTT. Its protein product is CASSPQGETGNTIYF.

The chain recombines TRBV7-2 with TRBJ2-3; 10 nucleotides align to TRBD2. The J segment lost 2 bases and the V segment lost 6 bases, leaving 11 bases of the junction unmatched. The CDR3 is 17 amino acids. Germline CDR1 and CDR2: SGHTA and FQGNSA. Here the CDR3 DNA reads TGTGCCAGCAGGGGGGCGGCTAGCGGGGGCCTCACAGATACGCAGTATTTT. Amino acids: CASRGAASGGLTDTQYF.

The chain recombines TRBV25-1 with TRBJ2-2; 9 nucleotides match TRBD1. Trimming cost V 1 base and J 3 bases; bases outside gene matches: 0. CDR3 length: 15 amino acids. Looked up from germline, CDR1 is MGHDK and CDR2 is SYGVNS. The CDR3 sequence: CASSEWTGDTGELFF. CDR3 nucleotide sequence: TGTGCCAGCAGTGAATGGACAGGGGACACCGGGGAGCTGTTTTTT.

The gene calls are TRBV7-3 and TRBJ1-2; a weak D match, TRBD1 (5 bases). V dropped 3 bases and J dropped 2 bases, with 13 bases sitting between them. The CDR3 has 15 residues. Germline CDR1 is SGHTA and CDR2 is FQGTGA. CDR3 nucleotides: TGTGCCAGCAGCTTGGGAGGGGCGGAAAACTATGGCTACACCTTC. Its translation is CASSLGGAENYGYTF. The full variable domain, in which reference TRBV7-3 and TRBJ1-2 provide the parts outside the CDR3, is GAGVSQTPSNKVTEKGKYVELRCDPISGHTALYWYRQSLGQGPEFLIYFQGTGAADDSGLPNDRFFAVRPEGSVSTLKIQRTERGDSAVYLCASSLGGAENYGYTFGSGTRLTVV.

V usage is TRBV7-2 and J usage is TRBJ1-2; maybe TRBD1 (6 bases). This CDR3 comprises 15 residues. The V gene lost 5 bases and the J gene lost 1 base, with 14 bases spanning the gap. Germline V lookup: CDR1 SGHTA, CDR2 FQGNSA. In nucleotides, the CDR3 is TGTGCCAGCAGCCGGACGGACAGAAATAACTATGGCTACACCTTC. This translates into CASSRTDRNNYGYTF.

The rearrangement joins TRBV28 to TRBJ2-2, with a weak D call TRBD1 (5 bases). CDR1 and CDR2 from the germline V gene are MDHEN and SYDVKM. The V and J ends lost 2 bases and 4 bases respectively, with 20 bases between them. CDR3 length: 18 amino acids. The CDR3 DNA is TGTGCCAGCAGTTTAGATTTATTGAGGCAGGGCCTCACCGGGGAGCTGTTTTTT. Its protein is CASSLDLLRQGLTGELFF.

The chain links TRBV11-1 to TRBJ2-2, with no clear D. Germline CDR1 reads SGHAT; CDR2 reads FQDESV (reference sequence). The CDR3 runs 14 residues. Deletions cut 0 bases from V and 6 bases from J, with 8 bases between. CDR3 coding DNA: TGTGCCAGCAGCTTAGCGGTGCAGGCCGGGGAGCTGTTTTTT. Amino acid sequence: CASSLAVQAGELFF. The whole variable domain, filled in from reference TRBV11-1 and TRBJ2-2, reads EAEVAQSPRYKITEKSQAVAFWCDPISGHATLYWYRQILGQGPELLVQFQDESVVDDSQLPKDRFSAERLKGVDSTLKIQPAELGDSAMYLCASSLAVQAGELFFGEGSRLTVL.

The V gene is TRBV5-8, the J gene TRBJ1-5, with D perhaps matching TRBD1 (5 bases). V lost 0 bases to trimming and J lost 3 bases, with 10 bases between them. The V gene's germline CDR1 is SGHTS and CDR2 YDEGEE. The CDR3 loop spans 15 amino acids. The CDR3 sequence: CASSLAGGNNQPQHF. The CDR3 nucleotides are TGTGCCAGCAGCTTGGCCGGGGGGAACAATCAGCCCCAGCATTTT.